These 23 T cell receptor beta chains share one sample of origin, sequenced in a study of cytomegalovirus exposure and HLA in healthy donors (dated by TCRdb to about 2017). The method was the immunoSEQ multiplex PCR assay. What TCRdb holds here is the immuneACCESS table cut down to in-frame rearrangements. Part of the clones is not present; checked against another copy, under half of the missing clones reflect an unresolved V gene, and the others are unexplained. The sample includes roughly 75,000 clones, with around four fifths observed a single time. The top ten clonotypes cover about 3% of the sample. The material sequenced was PBMCs. The source of these receptors is a man in his thirties or forties in good health and CMV-seronegative.

The V and J genes are TRBV27 and TRBJ1-4; D is unresolved. V lost 3 bases and J lost 0, with 11 bases in between. Germline-derived CDR1 and CDR2 are MNHEY and SMNVEV (reference sequence). This CDR3 has 16 amino acids. Here the CDR3 DNA reads TGTGCCAGCAGTTTGACTGTGGGTTCAACTAATGAAAAACTGTTTTTT. It codes for CASSLTVGSTNEKLFF.

The V and J genes are TRBV4-1 and TRBJ2-1; no reliable D call. The germline V gene has CDR1 MGHRA and CDR2 YSYEKL. The V end lost 3 bases, the J end lost 8 bases, and 11 bases lay between the germline ends. The CDR3 runs 13 residues. The DNA of the CDR3 is TGCGCCAGCAGCCATTCGTATACAGATGAGCAGTTCTTC. This gives the protein CASSHSYTDEQFF.

The V call is TRBV7-3, the J call TRBJ1-4; possibly TRBD1 for D (5 bases). This CDR3 has 16 amino acids. Deletions cut 5 bases from V and 4 bases from J, with 17 bases between. The germline V gene has CDR1 SGHTA and CDR2 FQGTGA. CDR3 residues: CASSQKGRGLNEKLFF. CDR3 nucleotide sequence: TGTGCCAGCAGCCAAAAGGGGAGGGGCCTTAATGAAAAACTGTTTTTT.

The rearrangement links TRBV14 to TRBJ2-2; weak D call: TRBD2 (6 bases). Germline V gene sequence: CDR1 SGHDN, CDR2 FVKESK. Trimming shortened V by 4 bases and J by 5 bases, and 17 bases separated the two germline ends. The CDR3 is made up of 16 amino acids. CDR3 in DNA: TGTGCCAGCAGCCTCATGGAGGGCAGTCAAACCGGGGAGCTGTTTTTT. This encodes CASSLMEGSQTGELFF.

The chain links TRBV5-1 to TRBJ2-7; 7 bases line up with TRBD1. Germline loops: CDR1 SGHRS, CDR2 YFSETQ. J was trimmed by 4 bases and V by 3 bases; bases with no gene match: 25. CDR3 size: 20 residues. The CDR3 bases are TGCGCCAGCAGCTCCCACAGCAAATTCACAGGGGCCCAACTCCCTTACGAGCAGTACGTC. Translation gives CASSSHSKFTGAQLPYEQYV.

The sample holds one count of this clone. The rearrangement links TRBV7-5 to TRBJ2-7; no check of the table's D call, TRBD1, against the DNA was made. TRBV7-5 is deemed a pseudogene. The CDR3 is 12 residues long. The CDR3 coding sequence is TGTGCCTCAAGGGACACCAACTACGAGCAGTACTTC. Amino acid sequence: CASRDTNYEQYF.

The rearrangement joins TRBV4-1 to TRBJ1-2; TRBD1 agrees at 7 bases. Trimming took 4 bases from V and 0 from J; bases not matched to a gene: 8. Germline-derived CDR1 and CDR2 are MGHRA and YSYEKL. The CDR3 covers 16 residues. Here the CDR3 DNA reads TGCGCCAGCAGCCCCCGGGACAGTCAGACTAACTATGGCTACACCTTC. Translating it yields CASSPRDSQTNYGYTF.

The chain joins TRBV2 to TRBJ2-7; the D is unclear. The CDR3 has 15 residues. V shed 1 base and J shed 2 bases, with 12 bases lying between them. CDR1 SNHLY and CDR2 FYNNEI come from the germline V gene. Here the CDR3 DNA reads TGTGCCAGCAGTGAAGGAGGTGCACATACCTACGAGCAGTACGTC. This encodes CASSEGGAHTYEQYV.

This rearrangement joins TRBV4-3 to TRBJ2-2; TRBD2 matches at 8 bases. The ends lost 1 base at V and 4 bases at J; junction bases unmatched: 11. Germline assignment: CDR1 LGHNA and CDR2 YSLEER. There are 18 residues in the CDR3. CDR3 nucleotides: TGCGCCAGCAGCCAAGCCGGGTTAGCGGGGCATCTCACCGGGGAGCTGTTTTTT. Protein: CASSQAGLAGHLTGELFF.

The chain is built from TRBV7-2 and TRBJ2-7; the match to TRBD2 covers 7 bases. Trimming at V came to 2 bases and at J to 6 bases, leaving 10 bases not matched to a gene. The CDR3 has 15 residues. Germline V gene lookup returns CDR1 SGHTA and CDR2 FQGNSA. CDR3 protein: CASSLYRSGTGEQYV. CDR3 sequence (DNA): TGTGCCAGCAGCTTATACCGCAGCGGGACTGGCGAGCAGTACGTC.

This clone was found once. The CDR3 DNA reads TGCGCCAGCAGCCATGGACTAGCGCGGAGCTCCTACAATGAGCAGTTCTTC. It specifies CASSHGLARSSYNEQFF. The chain carries TRBV4-1 and TRBJ2-1; 9 bases agree with TRBD2. The V and J ends lost 3 bases and 0 bases, in that order; junction bases with no gene match: 6. This CDR3 has 17 residues. Looked up from germline, CDR1 is MGHRA and CDR2 is YSYEKL.

The rearrangement joins TRBV27 to TRBJ2-5; tentative D call: TRBD1 (8 bases). This CDR3 contains 16 residues. Germline CDR1 reads MNHEY; CDR2 reads SMNVEV (reference sequence). The V end lost 6 bases, the J end lost 4 bases, and 21 bases lay between the germline ends. The CDR3 loop reads CASRIRQGRVGETQYF. DNA of the CDR3: TGTGCCAGCAGAATACGACAGGGGAGGGTCGGAGAGACCCAGTACTTC.

V gene TRBV9 combines with J gene TRBJ1-6, with 9 bases that match TRBD1. Trimming removed 3 bases from V and 1 base from J; junction bases left unmatched: 5. The CDR3 is 17 amino acids. The germline gives CDR1 SGDLS, CDR2 YYNGEE. The CDR3 protein is CASSGQGGTSYNSPLHF. The CDR3 nucleotides read TGTGCCAGCAGCGGACAGGGGGGAACTTCCTATAATTCACCCCTCCACTTT.

This chain joins TRBV6-5 and TRBJ2-7, with TRBD1 as a possible D gene (6 bases). Between the trimmed V and J ends, which lost 8 bases and 6 bases, there was a span of 17 bases. The CDR3 totals 13 residues. The germline V gene has CDR1 MNHEY and CDR2 SVGAGI. CDR3 sequence (DNA): TGTGCCAGCGCGTCACAGGGCGATATCGAGCAGTACTTC. It encodes CASASQGDIEQYF.

The rearrangement links TRBV7-2 to TRBJ1-5; TRBD1 agrees at 7 bases. This CDR3 spans 14 amino acids. The germline gives CDR1 SGHTA, CDR2 FQGNSA. Trimming cost V 4 bases and J 5 bases; bases outside gene matches: 5. CDR3 nucleotides: TGTGCCAGCAGCTCTAGGGACAGCTATCAGCCCCAGCATTTT. Its translation: CASSSRDSYQPQHF.

The rearrangement uses TRBV7-2 and TRBJ2-7; 7 nucleotides agree with TRBD2. J was trimmed by 2 bases and V by 1 base; bases with no gene match: 5. The germline V gene has CDR1 SGHTA and CDR2 FQGNSA. The CDR3 loop spans 15 amino acids. The CDR3 DNA is TGTGCCAGCAGCTTAGTGGCTAGCGGAGCCTACGAGCAGTACGTC. It yields the protein CASSLVASGAYEQYV.

The chain joins TRBV7-2 to TRBJ2-5, with D possibly being TRBD2 (5 bases). Germline CDR1 and CDR2: SGHTA and FQGNSA. The V gene lost 5 bases and the J gene lost 5 bases, with 12 bases spanning the gap. CDR3 length equals 13 residues. The CDR3: CASSGRGSETQYF. The CDR3 DNA follows: TGTGCCAGCAGCGGACGAGGGTCGGAGACCCAGTACTTC.

V gene TRBV6-6 combines with J gene TRBJ2-2; no reliable D call. The ends were cut back, 5 bases at V and 4 bases at J, with 14 bases in the middle. Looked up from germline, CDR1 is MNHNY and CDR2 is SVGAGI (reference sequence). CDR3 length: 15 amino acids. The CDR3: CASSQSIVGTGELFF. CDR3 nucleotides: TGTGCCAGCAGTCAATCGATAGTCGGCACCGGGGAGCTGTTTTTT.

This clone was counted a single time. The chain recombines TRBV5-1 with TRBJ2-1, with a possible D match to TRBD2 (6 bases). Deletions cut 6 bases from V and 0 bases from J, with 13 bases between. Per the germline V gene, CDR1 is SGHRS and CDR2 is YFSETQ. The length of the CDR3 is 15 residues. The CDR3 sequence is CASMEGPTSYNEQFF. The CDR3 nucleotides are TGCGCCAGCATGGAGGGGCCCACCTCCTACAATGAGCAGTTCTTC.

The chain employs TRBV23-1 and TRBJ1-5, with D perhaps matching TRBD1 (6 bases). TRBV23-1 is classed as an ORF, of uncertain function. V was cut by 0 bases and J by 2 bases, with 11 bases left in between. This CDR3 spans 16 amino acids. CDR3 protein: CASSQSQGRGNQPQHF. The DNA for the CDR3 is TGCGCCAGCAGTCAATCGCAGGGGAGAGGCAATCAGCCCCAGCATTTT.

A few counts support this clone. The chain recombines TRBV10-3 with TRBJ1-1; a weak D match, TRBD1 (5 bases). The V end lost 10 bases, the J end lost 1 base, and 16 bases lay between the germline ends. There are 14 residues in the CDR3. Looked up from germline, CDR1 is ENHRY and CDR2 is SYGVKD. The CDR3 reads CATHDWGENTEAFF. The CDR3 DNA reads TGTGCCACCCATGATTGGGGGGAGAACACTGAAGCTTTCTTT.

This chain links TRBV6-5 with TRBJ1-1; 10 bases line up with TRBD1. V shed 6 bases and J 7 bases; nucleotides not matched to a gene: 8. CDR1 and CDR2 from the germline V gene are MNHEY and SVGAGI. The CDR3 contains 14 residues. The CDR3 is CASRLTRDRGEAFF. Here the CDR3 DNA reads TGTGCCAGCAGGCTCACCCGGGACAGGGGTGAAGCTTTCTTT.

The V call is TRBV30, the J call TRBJ1-5; possible D gene TRBD1, 5 bases. CDR1 GTSNPN and CDR2 SVGIG come from the germline V gene (reference sequence). V lost 0 bases and J lost 3, with 15 bases in between. The length of the CDR3 is 16 residues. CDR3 in amino acids: CAWSVPEGRTNQPQHF. DNA for the CDR3: TGTGCCTGGAGTGTACCGGAGGGACGGACCAATCAGCCCCAGCATTTT. The full variable domain, rest sourced from reference TRBV30 and TRBJ1-5, is SQTIHQWPATLVQPVGSPLSLECTVEGTSNPNLYWYRQAAGRGLQLLFYSVGIGQISSEVPQNLSASRPQDRQFILSSKKLLLSDSGFYLCAWSVPEGRTNQPQHFGDGTRLSIL.